These T cell receptor beta chains were read from a single sample in a study of blood T cells in healthy people across ages. TCRdb itself ran the 5' RACE reads through MiXCR, one entry per CDR3 protein. The table lists approximately 2,000,000 distinct CDR3 sequences, approximately 39% of them singletons. The material sequenced was blood. The receptor source for this set is a human donor in good health. Both conserved end residues are part of each CDR3. A D gene is named only where the DNA matches it firmly. Size is stated for part of the rows, as once, few or many counts, or as a class when the clone is expanded.

j_call clone_size v_call d_call cdr3_nt cdr3_aa
TRBJ2-3 - TRBV6-1 - - CASSSSTSGGGTQYF
TRBJ1-2 - TRBV28 - TGTGCCAGCAGTACCCCGGCAGGGCTTAACTATGGCTACACCTTC CASSTPAGLNYGYTF
TRBJ2-5 - TRBV7-3 - TGTGCCAGCAGCTTAAAGGGTAGAGATGGGACCCAGTACTTC CASSLKGRDGTQYF
TRBJ1-5 - TRBV2 - TGTGCCAGCAGGACGGATGGGGGTTATGATCAGCCCCAGCATTTT CASRTDGGYDQPQHF
TRBJ2-7 - TRBV7-9 - TGTGCCAGCAGTCGGTCTCAGGACGAGCAGTACTTC CASSRSQDEQYF
TRBJ1-2 many TRBV29-1 - TGCAGCGCTTCAGACTATGGCTACACCTTC CSASDYGYTF
TRBJ2-7 - TRBV4-2 TRBD2 TGTGCCAGCAGCCAAAACTCCGGTTCGCAGGGACTAGCGGGTTACGAGCAGTACTTC CASSQNSGSQGLAGYEQYF
TRBJ2-1 - TRBV29-1 TRBD2 TGCAGCAAGAGCGGGGTAGGTGATGAGCAGTTCTTC CSKSGVGDEQFF
TRBJ1-1 - TRBV12-3/TRBV12-4 - TGTGCCAGCAGTTCAGGGTTCGAAGCTTTCTTT CASSSGFEAFF
TRBJ2-5 - TRBV6-2/TRBV6-3 TRBD1 TGTGCCGGCAAGATGGACAGGGCACCGGAGACCCAGTACTTC CAGKMDRAPETQYF
TRBJ2-4 - TRBV20-1 - TGCAGTGCTCCCAAACAGGGAACCAAAAACATTCAGTACTTC CSAPKQGTKNIQYF